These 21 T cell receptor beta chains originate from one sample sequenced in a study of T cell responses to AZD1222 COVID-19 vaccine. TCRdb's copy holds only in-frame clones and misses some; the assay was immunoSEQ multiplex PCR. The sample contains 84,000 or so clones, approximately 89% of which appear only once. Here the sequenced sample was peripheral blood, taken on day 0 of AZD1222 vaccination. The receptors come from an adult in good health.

CDR3 in amino acids: CASSLALPGALAKNIQYF. The CDR3 DNA is TGCGCCAGCAGCTTGGCCTTGCCTGGGGCCCTTGCCAAAAACATTCAGTACTTC. This chain uses TRBV5-1 with TRBJ2-4; TRBD1 is a possible D gene (5 bases). CDR1 SGHRS and CDR2 YFSETQ come from the germline V gene. The CDR3 consists of 18 residues. Trimming shortened V by 0 bases and J by 1 base, and 17 bases separated the two germline ends.

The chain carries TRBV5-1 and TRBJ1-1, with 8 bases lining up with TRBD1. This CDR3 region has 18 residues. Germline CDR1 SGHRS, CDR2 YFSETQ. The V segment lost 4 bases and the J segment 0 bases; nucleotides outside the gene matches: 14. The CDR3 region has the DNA TGCGCCAGCAGCCGGACAGGGCCCCGGACGACAATGAACACTGAAGCTTTCTTT. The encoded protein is CASSRTGPRTTMNTEAFF.

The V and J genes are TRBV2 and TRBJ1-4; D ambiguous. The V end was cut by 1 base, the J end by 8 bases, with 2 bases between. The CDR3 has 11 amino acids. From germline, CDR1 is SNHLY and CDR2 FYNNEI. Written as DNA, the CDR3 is TGTGCCAGCAGTGAAGACGAAAAACTGTTTTTT. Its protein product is CASSEDEKLFF.

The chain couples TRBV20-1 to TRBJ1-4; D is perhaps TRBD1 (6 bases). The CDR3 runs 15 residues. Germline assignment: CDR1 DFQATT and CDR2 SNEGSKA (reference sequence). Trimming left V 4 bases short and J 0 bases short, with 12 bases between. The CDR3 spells CSAIDRSATNEKLFF. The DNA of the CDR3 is TGCAGTGCTATTGACAGGAGTGCAACTAATGAAAAACTGTTTTTT.

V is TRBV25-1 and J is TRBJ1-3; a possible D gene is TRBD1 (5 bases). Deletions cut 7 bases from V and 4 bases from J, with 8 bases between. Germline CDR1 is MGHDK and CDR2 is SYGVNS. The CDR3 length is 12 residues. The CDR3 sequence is CASTGQGNTIYF. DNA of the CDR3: TGTGCCAGCACAGGGCAGGGAAACACCATATATTTT.

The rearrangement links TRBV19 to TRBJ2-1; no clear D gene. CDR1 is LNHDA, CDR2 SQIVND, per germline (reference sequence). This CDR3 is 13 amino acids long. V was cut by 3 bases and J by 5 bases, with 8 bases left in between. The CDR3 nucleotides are TGTGCCAGTAGTATGAACACCCACAATGAGCAGTTCTTC. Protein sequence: CASSMNTHNEQFF. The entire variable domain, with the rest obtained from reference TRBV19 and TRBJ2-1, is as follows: DGGITQSPKYLFRKEGQNVTLSCEQNLNHDAMYWYRQDPGQGLRLIYYSQIVNDFQKGDIAEGYSVSREKKESFPLTVTSAQKNPTAFYLCASSMNTHNEQFFGPGTRLTVL.

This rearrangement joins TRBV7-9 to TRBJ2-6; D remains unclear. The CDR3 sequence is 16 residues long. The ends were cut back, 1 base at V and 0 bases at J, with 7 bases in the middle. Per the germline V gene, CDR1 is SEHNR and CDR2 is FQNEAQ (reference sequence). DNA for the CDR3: TGTGCCAGCAGCTTAGTCGGGTACTCTGGGGCCAACGTCCTGACTTTC. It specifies CASSLVGYSGANVLTF.

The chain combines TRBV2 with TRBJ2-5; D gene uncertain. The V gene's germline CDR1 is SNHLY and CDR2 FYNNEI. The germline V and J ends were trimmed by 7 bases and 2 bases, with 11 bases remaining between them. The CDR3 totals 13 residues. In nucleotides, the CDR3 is TGTGCCAGCAAAGGTAGCTTGCAAGAGACCCAGTACTTC. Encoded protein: CASKGSLQETQYF. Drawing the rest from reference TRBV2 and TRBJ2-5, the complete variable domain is EPEVTQTPSHQVTQMGQEVILRCVPISNHLYFYWYRQILGQKVEFLVSFYNNEISEKSEIFDDQFSVERPDGSNFTLKIRSTKLEDSAMYFCASKGSLQETQYFGPGTRLLVL.

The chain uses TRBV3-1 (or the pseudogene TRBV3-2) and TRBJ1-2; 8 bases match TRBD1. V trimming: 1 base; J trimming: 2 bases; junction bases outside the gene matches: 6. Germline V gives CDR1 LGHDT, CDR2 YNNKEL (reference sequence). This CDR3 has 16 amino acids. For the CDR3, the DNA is TGTGCCAGCAGCCAAGCGTGGGACAGGTTAAACTATGGCTACACCTTC. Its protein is CASSQAWDRLNYGYTF.

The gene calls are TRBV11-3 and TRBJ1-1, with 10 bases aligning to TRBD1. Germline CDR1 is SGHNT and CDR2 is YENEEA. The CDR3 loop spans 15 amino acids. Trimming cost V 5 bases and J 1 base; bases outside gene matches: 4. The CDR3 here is CASSRGQGSNTEAFF. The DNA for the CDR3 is TGTGCCAGCAGCCGGGGACAGGGGTCGAACACTGAAGCTTTCTTT.

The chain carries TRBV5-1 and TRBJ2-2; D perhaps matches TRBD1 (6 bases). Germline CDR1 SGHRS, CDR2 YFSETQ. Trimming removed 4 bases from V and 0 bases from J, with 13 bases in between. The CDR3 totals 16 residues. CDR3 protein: CASSLSGVSNTGELFF. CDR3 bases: TGCGCCAGCAGCCTGTCAGGGGTTTCGAACACCGGGGAGCTGTTTTTT.

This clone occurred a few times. As DNA, the CDR3 is TGTGCCAGCAGCTTATCCGGGGGCAATCAGCCCCAGCATTTT. Its protein product is CASSLSGGNQPQHF. The chain employs TRBV7-8 and TRBJ1-5; D remains unclear. Trimming removed 2 bases at V and 2 bases at J, with 7 bases between. Germline CDR1 SGHVS, CDR2 FQNEAQ. CDR3 length equals 14 residues.

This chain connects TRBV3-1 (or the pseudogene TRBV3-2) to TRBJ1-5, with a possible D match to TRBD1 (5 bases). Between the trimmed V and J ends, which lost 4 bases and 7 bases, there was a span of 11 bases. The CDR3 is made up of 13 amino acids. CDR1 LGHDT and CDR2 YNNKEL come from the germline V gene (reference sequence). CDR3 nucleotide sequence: TGTGCCAGCAGCCTGACAGAGCAGCAGCCCCAGCATTTT. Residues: CASSLTEQQPQHF.

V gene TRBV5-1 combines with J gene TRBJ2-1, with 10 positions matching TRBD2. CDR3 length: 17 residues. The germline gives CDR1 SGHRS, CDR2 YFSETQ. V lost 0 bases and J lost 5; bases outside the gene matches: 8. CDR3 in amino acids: CASSLGRTSGINNEQFF. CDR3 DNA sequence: TGCGCCAGCAGCTTGGGTAGGACTAGCGGTATAAACAATGAGCAGTTCTTC. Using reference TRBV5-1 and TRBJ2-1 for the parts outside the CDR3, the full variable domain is KAGVTQTPRYLIKTRGQQVTLSCSPISGHRSVSWYQQTPGQGLQFLFEYFSETQRNKGNFPGRFSGRQFSNSRSEMNVSTLELGDSALYLCASSLGRTSGINNEQFFGPGTRLTVL.

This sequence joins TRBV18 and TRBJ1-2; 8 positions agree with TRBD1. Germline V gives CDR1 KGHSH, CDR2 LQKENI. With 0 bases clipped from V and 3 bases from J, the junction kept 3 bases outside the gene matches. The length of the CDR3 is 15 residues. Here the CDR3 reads CASSPPTTGDYGYTF. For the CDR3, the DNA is TGTGCCAGCTCACCACCTACGACAGGGGACTATGGCTACACCTTC.

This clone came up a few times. CDR3 DNA sequence: TGTGCCAGCAGCATAACGTTGGACAAGCCACAAGAGACCCAGTACTTC. This sequence encodes CASSITLDKPQETQYF. The rearrangement links TRBV7-6 to TRBJ2-5, with a tentative D call TRBD1 (5 bases). This CDR3 has 16 amino acids. Deletions cut 5 bases from V and 2 bases from J, with 18 bases between. Germline assignment: CDR1 SGHVS and CDR2 FNYEAQ.

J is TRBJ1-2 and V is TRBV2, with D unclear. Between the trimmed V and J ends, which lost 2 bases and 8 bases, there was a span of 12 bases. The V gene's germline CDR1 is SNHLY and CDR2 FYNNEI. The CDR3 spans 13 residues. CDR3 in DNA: TGTGCCAGCAGTGAATGGCCCCGTGGCGGCTACACCTTC. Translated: CASSEWPRGGYTF.

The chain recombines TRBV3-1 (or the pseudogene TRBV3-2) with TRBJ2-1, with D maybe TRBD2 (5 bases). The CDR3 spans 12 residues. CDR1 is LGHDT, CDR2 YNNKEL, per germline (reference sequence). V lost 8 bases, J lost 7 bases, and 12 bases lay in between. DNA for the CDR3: TGTGCCAGCGGGAATCGAGGGAATGAGCAGTTCTTC. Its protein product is CASGNRGNEQFF.

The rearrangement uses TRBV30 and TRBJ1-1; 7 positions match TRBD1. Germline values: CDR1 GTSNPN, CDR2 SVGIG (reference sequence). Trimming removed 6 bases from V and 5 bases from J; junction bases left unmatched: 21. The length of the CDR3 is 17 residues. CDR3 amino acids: CACKGPGQAGWGTEAFF. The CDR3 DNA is TGTGCCTGTAAAGGCCCTGGACAGGCCGGTTGGGGTACTGAAGCTTTCTTT.

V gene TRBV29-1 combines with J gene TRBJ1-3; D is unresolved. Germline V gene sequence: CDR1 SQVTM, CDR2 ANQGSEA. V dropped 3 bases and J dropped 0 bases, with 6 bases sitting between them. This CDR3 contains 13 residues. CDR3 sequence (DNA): TGCAGCGTTGAGGGGAGCTCTGGAAACACCATATATTTT. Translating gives CSVEGSSGNTIYF.

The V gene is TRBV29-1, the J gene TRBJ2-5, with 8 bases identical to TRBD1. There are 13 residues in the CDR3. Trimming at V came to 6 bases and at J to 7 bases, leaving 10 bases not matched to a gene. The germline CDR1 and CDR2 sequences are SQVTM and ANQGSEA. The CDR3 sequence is CSVGLTGEATQYF. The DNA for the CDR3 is TGCAGCGTGGGACTGACAGGGGAGGCGACCCAGTACTTC.